A single sample is the source of the 23 T cell receptor beta chains below, sequenced in a study of cytomegalovirus exposure and HLA in healthy donors. The PCR made use of 60 Vbeta and 13 Jbeta primers. Here immunoSEQ multiplex PCR was the method, and the copy in TCRdb shows in-frame clones only, minus some. The sample lists 100,000 to 150,000 clones; approximately 80% were seen once. The sample consisted of PBMCs. The receptors stem from a woman in her thirties or forties in good health and CMV-seropositive.

This clone was counted once. This chain connects TRBV11-2 to TRBJ1-2, with a possible D match to TRBD1 (5 bases). CDR1 is SGHAT, CDR2 FQNNGV, per germline. The CDR3 has 13 residues. Between the trimmed V and J ends, which lost 5 bases and 1 base, there was a span of 8 bases. The CDR3 sequence: CASSVDSNYGYTF. CDR3 in DNA: TGTGCCAGCAGCGTCGACAGTAACTATGGCTACACCTTC.

This clone was counted only a few times. Other DNA sequences from this sample encode an identical CDR3 as well. The rearrangement uses TRBV15 and TRBJ2-1, with 12 positions matching TRBD2. This CDR3 has 20 amino acids. V shed 5 bases, J shed 5 bases, and the junction held 19 bases outside the gene matches. Looked up from germline, CDR1 is LNHNV and CDR2 is YYDKDF (reference sequence). The DNA for the CDR3 is TGTGCCACCAGCGCCCGCCCCCGACTAGCGGGAGCCCCCTGGGACAATGAGCAGTTCTTC. As protein: CATSARPRLAGAPWDNEQFF.

There are a few counts of this clone. This sequence joins TRBV13 and TRBJ2-1, with 9 bases fitting TRBD1. This CDR3 spans 15 amino acids. Trimming removed 2 bases from V and 7 bases from J; junction bases left unmatched: 6. The germline gives CDR1 PRHDT, CDR2 FYEKMQ (reference sequence). The CDR3 here is CASSLWGTGLNEQFF. The CDR3, as DNA: TGTGCCAGCAGCTTATGGGGGACAGGGTTAAATGAGCAGTTCTTC.

V is TRBV19 and J is TRBJ2-7, with a possible D match to TRBD2 (5 bases). Trimming left V 5 bases short and J 4 bases short, with 12 bases between. CDR1 is LNHDA, CDR2 SQIVND, per germline (reference sequence). The CDR3 sequence is 13 residues long. Here the CDR3 DNA reads TGTGCCAGTAGTTTTACAGCGGCGTACGAGCAGTACTTC. Protein: CASSFTAAYEQYF.

The chain carries TRBV28 and TRBJ2-2; D is ambiguous. The CDR3 consists of 13 residues. Between the trimmed V and J ends, which lost 5 bases and 6 bases, there was a span of 10 bases. Germline V gene sequence: CDR1 MDHEN, CDR2 SYDVKM. The CDR3 sequence is CASSPPSSGELFF. The CDR3 bases are TGTGCCAGCAGTCCCCCTTCGTCCGGGGAGCTGTTTTTT.

This sequence joins TRBV27 and TRBJ2-2; TRBD1 matches at 11 bases. The CDR3 runs to 15 residues. The germline gives CDR1 MNHEY, CDR2 SMNVEV (reference sequence). The J segment lost 6 bases and the V segment lost 5 bases, leaving 5 bases of the junction unmatched. The CDR3 loop reads CASSTRDRGAGELFF. CDR3 coding DNA: TGTGCCAGCAGTACCAGGGACAGGGGGGCCGGGGAGCTGTTTTTT.

This sequence joins TRBV10-1 and TRBJ2-3; D gene uncertain. Germline V gene lookup returns CDR1 WNHNN and CDR2 SYGVQD (reference sequence). The V gene lost 0 bases and the J gene lost 5 bases, with 15 bases spanning the gap. The CDR3 covers 16 residues. CDR3 region: CASSESGDGAQDTQYF. The CDR3 DNA follows: TGCGCCAGCAGTGAGTCAGGAGACGGAGCACAAGATACGCAGTATTTT.

This clone was counted a single time. The chain employs TRBV5-1 and TRBJ1-2; the D gene is possibly TRBD1 (6 bases). From germline, CDR1 is SGHRS and CDR2 YFSETQ. Trimming took 1 base from V and 8 from J, leaving 18 bases between them. The CDR3 length is 15 residues. The CDR3 region is CASSLWGRQVEGYTF. The DNA for the CDR3 is TGCGCCAGCAGCTTGTGGGGGAGACAGGTTGAAGGCTACACCTTC.

The gene calls are TRBV29-1 and TRBJ2-1; TRBD2 might be the D (5 bases). Germline V gives CDR1 SQVTM, CDR2 ANQGSEA. The CDR3 sequence is 12 residues long. V was cut by 7 bases and J by 4 bases, with 11 bases left in between. The CDR3 DNA is TGCAGCGCGAACCCGGGGTACAATGAGCAGTTCTTC. Its protein is CSANPGYNEQFF.

The J gene is TRBJ2-5, the V gene TRBV4-1; 9 nucleotides match TRBD2. TRBJ2-7 matches the DNA end more closely, so the J call is doubtful. Germline lookup yields CDR1 MGHRA and CDR2 YSYEKL. This CDR3 has 16 residues. The CDR3 region is CASSQVSSGRGYEQYF. CDR3 DNA sequence: TGCGCCAGCAGCCAAGTTAGTAGCGGGAGAGGCTACGAGCAGTACTTC.

The gene calls are TRBV7-8 and TRBJ1-1; perhaps TRBD1 as D (6 bases). The germline CDR1 and CDR2 sequences are SGHVS and FQNEAQ. This CDR3 is built from 13 residues. The V gene lost 3 bases and the J gene lost 8 bases, with 13 bases spanning the gap. In DNA, the CDR3 is TGTGCCAGCAGCTTGGGACATAGCCTAGAAGCTTTCTTT. Translation gives CASSLGHSLEAFF.

J is TRBJ1-1 and V is TRBV5-1; D is uncertain. Trimming cost V 0 bases and J 2 bases, with 8 bases left between them. The CDR3 has 14 amino acids. From germline, CDR1 is SGHRS and CDR2 YFSETQ. The CDR3 coding sequence is TGCGCCAGCAGCTTGGGAACAGTAAACACTGAAGCTTTCTTT. Its translation is CASSLGTVNTEAFF. The whole variable domain, remainder taken from reference TRBV5-1 and TRBJ1-1, is KAGVTQTPRYLIKTRGQQVTLSCSPISGHRSVSWYQQTPGQGLQFLFEYFSETQRNKGNFPGRFSGRQFSNSRSEMNVSTLELGDSALYLCASSLGTVNTEAFFGQGTRLTVV.

V usage is TRBV27 and J usage is TRBJ2-1; 8 positions match TRBD1. The CDR3 has 12 amino acids. Per germline, CDR1 MNHEY and CDR2 SMNVEV (reference sequence). V shed 10 bases, J shed 8 bases, and the junction held 7 bases outside the gene matches. The CDR3 loop is CAIRGQVHEQFF. CDR3 DNA: TGTGCCATCAGGGGACAGGTACATGAGCAGTTCTTC.

The chain is built from TRBV4-1 and TRBJ2-1, with 11 bases aligning to TRBD2. V dropped 0 bases and J dropped 4; count of bases not matched to a gene: 2. The germline V gene encodes CDR1 MGHRA and CDR2 YSYEKL. The CDR3 totals 16 residues. The CDR3 loop is CASSQEVAGGYNEQFF. The CDR3 nucleotides are TGCGCCAGCAGCCAAGAGGTAGCGGGAGGGTACAATGAGCAGTTCTTC.

The J gene is TRBJ2-2, the V gene TRBV14; D not resolved. With 0 bases removed from V and 4 bases from J, the gap between germline ends came to 9 bases. CDR3 length: 15 residues. In germline, CDR1 is SGHDN, CDR2 FVKESK. This CDR3 reads CASSQDRVGTGELFF. The CDR3 DNA reads TGTGCCAGCAGCCAAGATCGGGTGGGCACCGGGGAGCTGTTTTTT.

V is TRBV19 and J is TRBJ2-3, with 7 bases lining up with TRBD1. Looked up from germline, CDR1 is LNHDA and CDR2 is SQIVND (reference sequence). V gave up 5 bases and J gave up 1 base; unmatched junction bases: 12. The CDR3 spans 17 residues. Here the CDR3 DNA reads TGTGCCAGTAGTCCCCGGAATCCCGGGACAGGCACAGATACGCAGTATTTT. Its protein product is CASSPRNPGTGTDTQYF.

The chain joins TRBV28 to TRBJ2-7, with D perhaps matching TRBD1 (5 bases). Germline V gene data show CDR1 as MDHEN and CDR2 as SYDVKM. The CDR3 contains 15 residues. V gave up 2 bases and J gave up 5 bases, with 16 bases separating them. The chain's CDR3 is CASSLGVQARHEQYF. CDR3 nucleotides: TGTGCCAGCAGTTTAGGTGTACAGGCAAGGCACGAGCAGTACTTC. The variable domain in full, completed from reference TRBV28 and TRBJ2-7, reads DVKVTQSSRYLVKRTGEKVFLECVQDMDHENMFWYRQDPGLGLRLIYFSYDVKMKEKGDIPEGYSVSREKKERFSLILESASTNQTSMYLCASSLGVQARHEQYFGPGTRLTVT.

CDR3 DNA: TGTGCCAGCAGTTTCCCCGGGACAGGATACAATGAGCAGTTCTTC. Its protein product is CASSFPGTGYNEQFF. The chain links TRBV6-5 to TRBJ2-1; TRBD1 agrees at 8 bases. The CDR3 is made up of 15 amino acids. J lost 4 bases, V lost 4 bases, and 6 bases had no gene match. From germline, CDR1 is MNHEY and CDR2 SVGAGI.

In its sample, this clone was seen a few times. DNA of the CDR3: TGTGCCAGCAGCGCCACCAGCGGGAAGTACACAGATACGCAGTATTTT. As protein: CASSATSGKYTDTQYF. The rearrangement joins TRBV9 to TRBJ2-3; 7 nucleotides line up with TRBD2. V lost 3 bases, J lost 2 bases, and 9 bases stayed unmatched. There are 16 residues in the CDR3. Germline V lookup: CDR1 SGDLS, CDR2 YYNGEE.

This rearrangement joins TRBV7-9 to TRBJ2-1; TRBD2 is a possible D gene (5 bases). The germline V gene encodes CDR1 SEHNR and CDR2 FQNEAQ (reference sequence). This CDR3 has 13 amino acids. V was clipped by 1 base and J by 9 bases, with 10 bases between them. The CDR3: CASSLDLAIEQFF. The CDR3, as DNA: TGTGCCAGCAGCTTAGATCTAGCTATTGAGCAGTTCTTC.

Only one count was recorded for this clone. The V gene is TRBV18, the J gene TRBJ2-3; D may be TRBD1 (5 bases). The V end was cut by 3 bases, the J end by 1 base, with 11 bases between. CDR3 length: 15 amino acids. Per the germline V gene, CDR1 is KGHSH and CDR2 is LQKENI. The CDR3 DNA reads as TGTGCCAGCTCACCGGACACGGTGGGCACAGATACGCAGTATTTT. Its translation: CASSPDTVGTDTQYF.

V gene TRBV2 combines with J gene TRBJ2-7, with 10 nucleotides matching TRBD1. Per the germline V gene, CDR1 is SNHLY and CDR2 is FYNNEI. The CDR3 spans 15 residues. V dropped 7 bases and J dropped 3; count of bases not matched to a gene: 9. CDR3 nucleotide sequence: TGTGCCAGCAATAAGGACAGGGGGGAACACTACGAGCAGTACTTC. Translated, it gives CASNKDRGEHYEQYF.

Written as DNA, the CDR3 is TGCGCCAGCAGCCCGGGTGACAGTTACTATGGCTACACCTTC. Its translation is CASSPGDSYYGYTF. The chain recombines TRBV5-1 with TRBJ1-2, with D possibly being TRBD1 (5 bases). Germline assignment: CDR1 SGHRS and CDR2 YFSETQ. The CDR3 extends over 14 amino acids. V was clipped by 4 bases and J by 3 bases, with 13 bases between them.